These 25 T cell receptor beta chains were sequenced from one sample in a study of blood T cell repertoires in COVID-19. Using immunoSEQ multiplex PCR, the repertoire was profiled, and TCRdb retains in-frame clones only, with some absent. The table has 110,000 or so clones, roughly 76% seen once; the top ten hold 9.4%. Specimen: peripheral blood. Receptors originate from a woman between 65 and 79 years old with acute or convalescent COVID-19.

J is TRBJ1-1 and V is TRBV29-1; D unclear. The V gene's germline CDR1 is SQVTM and CDR2 ANQGSEA. Trimming took 1 base from V and 5 from J, leaving 11 bases between them. The CDR3 consists of 13 residues. The CDR3 region is CSVEGGRGTEAFF. Written as DNA, the CDR3 is TGCAGCGTTGAAGGAGGGAGAGGAACTGAAGCTTTCTTT.

This chain connects TRBV13 to TRBJ2-3, with TRBD2 matching over 8 bases. Germline V gene lookup returns CDR1 PRHDT and CDR2 FYEKMQ (reference sequence). CDR3 length: 14 amino acids. The ends lost 5 bases at V and 4 bases at J; junction bases unmatched: 5. This chain's CDR3 is CASSLGGGADTQYF. The CDR3 bases are TGTGCCAGCAGCCTCGGGGGGGGAGCAGATACGCAGTATTTT.

The chain recombines TRBV7-2 with TRBJ2-5, with 13 bases aligning to TRBD2. V lost 4 bases to trimming and J lost 1 base; unmatched junction nucleotides: 3. CDR1 is SGHTA and CDR2 is FQGNSA in the germline V gene. The CDR3 sequence is 16 residues long. The CDR3 spells CASSYGTSGTQETQYF. Here the CDR3 DNA reads TGTGCCAGCAGCTACGGGACTAGCGGGACCCAAGAGACCCAGTACTTC.

The chain is built from TRBV24-1 and TRBJ2-1; 11 nucleotides match TRBD2. The V gene's germline CDR1 is KGHDR and CDR2 SFDVKD. CDR3 size: 20 residues. V trimming: 5 bases; J trimming: 0 bases; junction bases outside the gene matches: 14. Here the CDR3 DNA reads TGTGCCACCAGTGCCTCACCGACTAGCGGGATCGACCGCTCCTACAATGAGCAGTTCTTC. Its translation is CATSASPTSGIDRSYNEQFF.

V is TRBV20-1 and J is TRBJ2-7; 9 bases align to TRBD1. The junction had 6 bases not matched to a gene; V was cut back by 3 bases and J by 3 bases. This CDR3 has 14 amino acids. CDR1 is DFQATT, CDR2 SNEGSKA, per germline (reference sequence). CDR3 in DNA: TGCAGTGCTAGTTTGGGACAGGGAGGCTACGAGCAGTACTTC. Translation: CSASLGQGGYEQYF.

This chain joins TRBV24-1 and TRBJ2-3, with TRBD1 matching over 7 bases. Germline values: CDR1 KGHDR, CDR2 SFDVKD. The CDR3 has 13 amino acids. V lost 7 bases and J lost 9; bases outside the gene matches: 9. The CDR3 DNA sequence: TGTGCCACCAGAGGAACAGGGGCGGCCACGCAGTATTTT. Protein sequence: CATRGTGAATQYF.

This rearrangement joins TRBV15 to TRBJ2-1; no reliable D call. CDR3 size: 18 residues. The germline V gene has CDR1 LNHNV and CDR2 YYDKDF (reference sequence). The V end was cut by 1 base, the J end by 5 bases, with 21 bases between. The CDR3: CATSRVTGRRPINNEQFF. The CDR3 region has the DNA TGTGCCACCAGCAGAGTGACTGGAAGAAGACCTATTAACAATGAGCAGTTCTTC.

The chain recombines TRBV19 with TRBJ2-3; 10 bases are a match to TRBD1. This CDR3 spans 15 amino acids. After removal of 4 bases from V and 3 bases from J, the junction contained 4 bases not matched to a gene. Germline V gene sequence: CDR1 LNHDA, CDR2 SQIVND (reference sequence). The CDR3 DNA sequence: TGTGCCAGTAGTACCCGGACAGGGGGGACAGATACGCAGTATTTT. Translating it yields CASSTRTGGTDTQYF.

This chain connects TRBV19 to TRBJ2-1; 14 nucleotides align to TRBD2. CDR1 and CDR2 from the germline V gene are LNHDA and SQIVND (reference sequence). Trimming took 8 bases from V and 6 from J; bases not matched to a gene: 6. The length of the CDR3 is 15 residues. The CDR3 sequence: CASRPGLAGVNEQFF. CDR3 nucleotide sequence: TGTGCCAGTCGCCCGGGACTAGCGGGAGTCAATGAGCAGTTCTTC.

The chain joins TRBV28 to TRBJ2-1; D is possibly TRBD2 (5 bases). Germline V CDR1 and CDR2: MDHEN, SYDVKM. The ends were cut back, 4 bases at V and 0 bases at J, with 10 bases in the middle. The CDR3 runs 15 residues. Here the CDR3 DNA reads TGTGCCAGCAGTTGGAGCGGAATCTCCTACAATGAGCAGTTCTTC. Translating gives CASSWSGISYNEQFF.

This chain links TRBV30 with TRBJ2-6; tentative D call: TRBD2 (5 bases). Germline CDR1 GTSNPN, CDR2 SVGIG (reference sequence). The CDR3 spans 13 residues. V was shortened by 7 bases and J by 4 bases, with 11 bases between the two germline ends. As DNA, the CDR3 is TGTGCCTACGCCCAGCGGGGGGCCAACGTCCTGACTTTC. Translation: CAYAQRGANVLTF. The variable domain in full, completed from reference TRBV30 and TRBJ2-6, reads SQTIHQWPATLVQPVGSPLSLECTVEGTSNPNLYWYRQAAGRGLQLLFYSVGIGQISSEVPQNLSASRPQDRQFILSSKKLLLSDSGFYLCAYAQRGANVLTFGAGSRLTVL.

The chain employs TRBV3-1 (or the pseudogene TRBV3-2) and TRBJ1-1; D gene ambiguous. This CDR3 region has 14 residues. Trimming removed 4 bases from V and 5 bases from J, with 14 bases in between. Germline V gene sequence: CDR1 LGHDT, CDR2 YNNKEL (reference sequence). DNA of the CDR3: TGTGCCAGCAGCCGAGCGACCCGACCGACTGAAGCTTTCTTT. Translating it yields CASSRATRPTEAFF.

The chain employs TRBV9 and TRBJ2-5; TRBD1 aligns across 9 bases. The junction had 8 bases not matched to a gene; V was cut back by 0 bases and J by 5 bases. The CDR3 totals 16 residues. Germline V gene data show CDR1 as SGDLS and CDR2 as YYNGEE. The CDR3 region is CASSVEETGGLETQYF. The CDR3, as DNA: TGTGCCAGCAGCGTAGAAGAGACAGGGGGTTTGGAGACCCAGTACTTC.

The chain carries TRBV3-1 (or the pseudogene TRBV3-2) and TRBJ2-3; 9 positions match TRBD2. CDR1 and CDR2 from the germline V gene are LGHDT and YNNKEL (reference sequence). This CDR3 contains 17 residues. The V segment lost 5 bases and the J segment 7 bases; nucleotides outside the gene matches: 16. For the CDR3, the DNA is TGTGCCAGCAGCTACCCCACGCGGGGGGGGCCCTCAAATACGCAGTATTTT. Translation gives CASSYPTRGGPSNTQYF.

The chain couples TRBV4-2 to TRBJ2-5, with 9 bases that match TRBD2. Germline V lookup: CDR1 LGHNA, CDR2 YNFKEQ. The CDR3 is 15 amino acids. V lost 2 bases, J lost 3 bases, and 4 bases stayed unmatched. Here the CDR3 reads CASSQSASGKETQYF. CDR3 sequence (DNA): TGTGCCAGCAGCCAATCGGCTAGCGGGAAAGAGACCCAGTACTTC.

The gene calls are TRBV11-3 and TRBJ2-3; D remains ambiguous. The CDR3 sequence is 14 residues long. V lost 5 bases to trimming and J lost 3 bases, with 12 bases between them. CDR1 SGHNT and CDR2 YENEEA come from the germline V gene. The CDR3 reads CASSPGAATDTQYF. CDR3 nucleotides: TGTGCCAGCAGCCCCGGAGCCGCGACAGATACGCAGTATTTT.

The rearrangement uses TRBV10-3 and TRBJ2-7, with 9 bases that match TRBD1. The germline V gene has CDR1 ENHRY and CDR2 SYGVKD. This CDR3 has 14 amino acids. V dropped 3 bases and J dropped 7; count of bases not matched to a gene: 7. DNA for the CDR3: TGTGCCATCAGTGAACAGGGGGCATCGGGGGAGCAGTACTTC. Translated: CAISEQGASGEQYF.

The chain links TRBV28 to TRBJ2-5; 11 bases map to TRBD2. V shed 1 base, J shed 2 bases, and the junction held 6 bases outside the gene matches. The CDR3 is made up of 17 amino acids. The germline V gene encodes CDR1 MDHEN and CDR2 SYDVKM. The CDR3 DNA follows: TGTGCCAGCAGTTTATTTCCGACTAGCGGGGCACAAGAGACCCAGTACTTC. This translates into CASSLFPTSGAQETQYF.

The rearrangement joins TRBV4-3 to TRBJ2-3; possibly TRBD1 for D (5 bases). Germline-derived CDR1 and CDR2 are LGHNA and YSLEER. CDR3 length: 15 amino acids. V was cut by 0 bases and J by 6 bases, with 13 bases left in between. This CDR3 is CASSQEGQGSDTQYF. The CDR3 nucleotides read TGCGCCAGCAGCCAAGAGGGCCAGGGATCGGATACGCAGTATTTT.

This clone occurred a few times. The CDR3 loop reads CASRIQGLDTEAFF. CDR3 in DNA: TGTGCCAGCAGGATACAGGGGCTTGACACTGAAGCTTTCTTT. The chain is built from TRBV6-5 and TRBJ1-1, with TRBD1 matching over 7 bases. Trimming removed 6 bases from V and 3 bases from J; junction bases left unmatched: 7. The CDR3 is 14 residues long. Germline V gene lookup returns CDR1 MNHEY and CDR2 SVGAGI.

This chain connects TRBV12-3 or TRBV12-4 to TRBJ1-1; D unclear. Trimming cost V 6 bases and J 1 base, with 9 bases left between them. The CDR3 is 13 residues long. In nucleotides, the CDR3 is TGTGCCAGCAGACGTACTGAGAACACTGAAGCTTTCTTT. Protein: CASRRTENTEAFF.

The rearrangement links TRBV27 to TRBJ1-1; maybe TRBD1 (5 bases). The CDR3 covers 12 residues. With 6 bases removed from V and 5 bases from J, the gap between germline ends came to 10 bases. Germline V gene lookup returns CDR1 MNHEY and CDR2 SMNVEV (reference sequence). CDR3: CASRGAGTEAFF. Written as DNA, the CDR3 is TGTGCCAGCAGAGGGGCTGGGACTGAAGCTTTCTTT.

The J gene is TRBJ1-4, the V gene TRBV6-5; 7 bases line up with TRBD1. V shed 6 bases, J shed 10 bases, and the junction held 14 bases outside the gene matches. Germline CDR1 reads MNHEY; CDR2 reads SVGAGI. The CDR3 loop spans 15 amino acids. The CDR3 sequence is CASSPTRQGEGKLFF. The DNA for the CDR3 is TGTGCCAGCAGCCCCACCCGACAGGGAGAGGGAAAACTGTTTTTT.

The V call is TRBV7-6, the J call TRBJ2-7, with TRBD1 matching over 11 bases. Looked up from germline, CDR1 is SGHVS and CDR2 is FNYEAQ. The CDR3 sequence is 15 residues long. Trimming at V came to 4 bases and at J to 3 bases, leaving 5 bases not matched to a gene. The CDR3 reads CASSYGDRGSYEQYF. For the CDR3, the DNA is TGTGCCAGCAGCTACGGGGACAGGGGGAGCTACGAGCAGTACTTC.

This chain uses TRBV19 with TRBJ1-3; TRBD1 is a possible D gene (6 bases). The CDR3 length is 15 residues. Trimming removed 7 bases from V and 0 bases from J, with 13 bases in between. Germline CDR1 and CDR2: LNHDA and SQIVND (reference sequence). CDR3 sequence: CASTPQGNSGNTIYF. Here the CDR3 DNA reads TGTGCCAGTACTCCACAGGGAAACTCTGGAAACACCATATATTTT.